This TCR beta chain originates from a study of blood T cell repertoires in COVID-19. Study-level information: COVID-19 samples from acute and convalescent phases originated in the United States, Italy and Spain. Sources were T cells, B-cell-depleted T cells, or PBMCs; the material itself was cDNA or gDNA.

Trimming took off 1 base at V and 9 bases at J, with 13 bases between the two ends. The germline CDR1 and CDR2 sequences are SEHNR and FQNEAQ (reference sequence). The length of the CDR3 is 14 residues. This clone was recorded a few times. Authors' processing steps: Cell counts per sample came from amplifying reference gene primers. The table came from immunoSEQ multiplex PCR; TCRdb's copy has only in-frame clones and leaves some out. V, J and clone size reflect that table, while D and trimming were determined from the DNA. In the table there are more than 85,000 clones, roughly 80% of which are singletons.

The receptor's source is a woman between 65 and 79 years old with acute or convalescent COVID-19. The sequenced material came from peripheral blood. V and J are TRBV7-9 and TRBJ2-1, with TRBD2 as a possible D gene (6 bases). The CDR3 loop reads CASSLESSASEQFF. The CDR3 DNA sequence: TGTGCCAGCAGCTTAGAGTCTAGCGCGTCTGAGCAGTTCTTC.